Listed below are T cell receptor beta chains from one sample, sequenced in a study of cytomegalovirus exposure and HLA in healthy donors. Here immunoSEQ multiplex PCR was the method, and the copy in TCRdb shows in-frame clones only, minus some. The sample carries about 150,000 clones, around 84% recorded once. The material sequenced was PBMCs. The origin of the receptors is a man aged 25 to 40 in good health and CMV-seropositive. Both conserved end residues are part of each CDR3. The order of the fields is clone size, J gene, D gene, V gene, CDR3 protein, CDR3 DNA. A D gene is named only where the DNA matches it firmly. Size tells how often a clone was seen (once, few, many) or the class of an expanded clone, and some rows leave it out.

. TRBJ2-7 . TRBV4-1 CASSQRSVGSRDTSYEQYF TGCGCCAGCAGCCAGAGAAGTGTAGGGTCCCGGGACACTTCCTACGAGCAGTACTTC
. TRBJ1-2 . TRBV5-1 CASSLHPTGGYTF TGCGCCAGCAGCCTCCATCCGACGGGTGGCTACACCTTC
. TRBJ2-7 TRBD1 TRBV28 CASRPATGQVHF TGTGCCAGCAGGCCTGCGACGGGACAGGTCCACTTC
. TRBJ1-6 . TRBV5-4 CASSLWQGSPLHF TGTGCCAGCAGCTTGTGGCAGGGATCACCCCTCCACTTT
. TRBJ2-1 . TRBV12-5 CASGLQGREQFF TGTGCTAGTGGTCTCCAGGGAAGGGAGCAGTTCTTC
. TRBJ2-6 . TRBV19 CASSPPVSFVGANVLTF TGTGCCAGTAGCCCCCCGGTGTCGTTCGTAGGGGCCAACGTCCTGACTTTC
. TRBJ1-2 . TRBV29-1 CSVDADSSVPYGYTF TGCAGCGTTGATGCCGACAGCTCGGTCCCATATGGCTACACCTTC
. TRBJ2-5 . TRBV5-4 CASSIRETQYF TGTGCCAGCAGCATCCGAGAGACCCAGTACTTC
. TRBJ1-3 TRBD1 TRBV7-2 CASSPDRGGNTIYF TGTGCCAGCAGCCCTGACAGGGGTGGAAACACCATATATTTT
. TRBJ2-5 TRBD1 TRBV2 CASSRDRSQETQYF TGTGCCAGCAGCCGGGACAGGAGCCAAGAGACCCAGTACTTC
. TRBJ1-1 . TRBV11-2 CASSLLRGITTEAFF TGTGCCAGCAGCCTCTTAAGGGGTATCACCACTGAAGCTTTCTTT
. TRBJ1-2 . TRBV7-2 CASSPDGLGSYGYTF TGTGCCAGCAGCCCCGACGGGCTGGGGAGCTATGGCTACACCTTC
. TRBJ2-1 TRBD1 TRBV7-2 CASSRRQGIVDNEQFF TGTGCCAGCAGCCGACGACAGGGGATAGTGGACAATGAGCAGTTCTTC
. TRBJ1-1 TRBD1 TRBV5-4 CASRQDRGETMNTEAFF TGTGCCAGCAGACAGGACAGGGGGGAAACCATGAACACTGAAGCTTTCTTT
few TRBJ1-4 . TRBV6-5 CASSSGSKEKLFF TGTGCCAGCAGTTCAGGCAGCAAAGAAAAACTGTTTTTT
. TRBJ2-2 . TRBV7-9 CASSRLVGAAASGELFF TGTGCCAGCAGCCGACTAGTTGGGGCAGCAGCCTCCGGGGAGCTGTTTTTT
. TRBJ2-5 TRBD1 TRBV19 CASARDRQETQYF TGTGCCAGTGCCCGGGACAGACAAGAGACCCAGTACTTC
once TRBJ2-7 TRBD1 TRBV2 CASSPGQVYEQYF TGTGCCAGCAGCCCGGGACAGGTCTACGAGCAGTACTTC
once TRBJ2-1 TRBD1 TRBV19 CASNPRGQGANEQFF TGTGCCAGTAATCCCAGGGGACAGGGGGCGAATGAGCAGTTCTTC
. TRBJ2-2 . TRBV7-6 CASSLGVERTTGELFF TGTGCCAGCAGCTTAGGCGTGGAGCGGACCACCGGGGAGCTGTTTTTT
. TRBJ2-1 TRBD2 TRBV9 CASSPGGSGENEQFF TGTGCCAGCAGCCCCGGGGGTAGCGGGGAGAATGAGCAGTTCTTC
. TRBJ1-1 . TRBV19 CASSAQTNTEAFF TGTGCCAGTAGTGCCCAAACTAACACTGAAGCTTTCTTT
once TRBJ1-5 . TRBV5-5 CASSLGGRVAADNQPQHF TGTGCCAGCAGCTTGGGTGGCAGGGTGGCGGCGGACAATCAGCCCCAGCATTTT
. TRBJ2-1 . TRBV14 CASSQVLASAIEQFF TGTGCCAGCAGCCAAGTTTTAGCGTCTGCCATTGAGCAGTTCTTC
. TRBJ2-7 TRBD1 TRBV11-3 CASSLWTGIREQYF TGTGCCAGCAGCTTATGGACAGGGATTCGGGAGCAGTACTTC
once TRBJ1-1 . TRBV11-1 CASSPHRTMNTEAFF TGTGCCAGCAGCCCCCACAGGACCATGAACACTGAAGCTTTCTTT
once TRBJ2-3 . TRBV27 CASSYQGTDTQYF TGTGCCAGCAGTTACCAGGGCACAGATACGCAGTATTTT
. TRBJ1-2 . TRBV11-3 CASSAGSYPMGGYTF TGTGCCAGCAGCGCAGGATCTTACCCCATGGGTGGCTACACCTTC
. TRBJ1-2 . TRBV28 CASSFRQGYTF TGTGCCAGCAGTTTTCGACAGGGCTACACCTTC
. TRBJ1-2 . TRBV13 CASSLEGAVYGYTF TGTGCCAGCAGCTTAGAAGGGGCAGTCTATGGCTACACCTTC
. TRBJ2-1 . TRBV15 CATSRAGTRYNEQFF TGTGCCACCAGCAGAGCCGGGACTCGGTACAATGAGCAGTTCTTC
. TRBJ2-1 . TRBV7-8 CASSLRLGSYNEQFF TGTGCCAGCAGCTTGCGTCTAGGCAGCTACAATGAGCAGTTCTTC
. TRBJ2-7 TRBD1 TRBV19 CATRDRHDEQYF TGCGCCACACGGGACAGACACGACGAGCAGTACTTC
. TRBJ2-1 TRBD1 TRBV19 CASSQTGEQFF TGTGCCAGTAGCCAGACAGGGGAGCAGTTCTTC
. TRBJ2-5 TRBD2 TRBV4-2 CASSPTSAQETQYF TGTGCCAGCAGCCCGACTAGCGCCCAAGAGACCCAGTACTTC
. TRBJ2-3 TRBD1 TRBV7-9 CASSLDTDRPSTDTQYF TGTGCCAGCAGCTTAGACACGGACAGGCCCTCCACAGATACGCAGTATTTT
. TRBJ2-7 . TRBV2 CASNRSPEPYEQYF TGTGCCAGCAATAGGAGTCCGGAACCCTACGAGCAGTACTTC
once TRBJ2-5 . TRBV5-1 CASSRRQSQETQYF TGCGCCAGCAGCCGCCGACAGTCACAAGAGACCCAGTACTTC